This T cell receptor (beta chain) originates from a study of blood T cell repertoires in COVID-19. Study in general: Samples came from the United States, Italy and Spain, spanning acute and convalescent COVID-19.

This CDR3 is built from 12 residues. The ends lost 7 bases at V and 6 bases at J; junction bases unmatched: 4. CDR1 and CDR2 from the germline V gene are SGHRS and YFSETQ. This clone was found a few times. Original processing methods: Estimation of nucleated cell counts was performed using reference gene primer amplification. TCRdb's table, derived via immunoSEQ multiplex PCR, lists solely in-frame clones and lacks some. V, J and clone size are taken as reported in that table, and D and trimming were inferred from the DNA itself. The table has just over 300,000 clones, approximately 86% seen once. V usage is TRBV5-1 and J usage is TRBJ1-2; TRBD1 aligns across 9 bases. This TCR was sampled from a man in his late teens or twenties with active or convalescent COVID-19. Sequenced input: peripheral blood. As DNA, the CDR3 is TGCGCCAGCCAGGGACAGGGTAATGGCTACACCTTC. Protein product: CASQGQGNGYTF.